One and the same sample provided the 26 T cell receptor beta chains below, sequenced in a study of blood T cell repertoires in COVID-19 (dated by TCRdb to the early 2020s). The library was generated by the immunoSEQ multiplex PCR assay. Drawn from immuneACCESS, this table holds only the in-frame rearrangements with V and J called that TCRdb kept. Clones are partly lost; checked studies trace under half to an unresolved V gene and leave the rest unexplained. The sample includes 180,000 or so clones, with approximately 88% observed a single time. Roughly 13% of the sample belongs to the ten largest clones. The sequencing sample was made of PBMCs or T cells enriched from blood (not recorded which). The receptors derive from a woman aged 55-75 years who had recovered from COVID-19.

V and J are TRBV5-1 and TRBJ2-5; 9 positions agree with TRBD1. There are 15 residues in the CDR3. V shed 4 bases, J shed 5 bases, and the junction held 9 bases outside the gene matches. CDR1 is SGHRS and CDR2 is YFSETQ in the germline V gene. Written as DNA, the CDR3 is TGCGCCAGCAGCACCGGGACAGGGTCTTGGGAGACCCAGTACTTC. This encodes CASSTGTGSWETQYF.

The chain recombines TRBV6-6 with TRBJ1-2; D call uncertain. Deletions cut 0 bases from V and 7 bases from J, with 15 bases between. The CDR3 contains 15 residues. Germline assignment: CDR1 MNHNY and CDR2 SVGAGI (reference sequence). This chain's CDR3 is CASSYSRAGNGGYTF. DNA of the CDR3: TGTGCCAGCAGTTACTCGAGGGCGGGGAACGGTGGCTACACCTTC.

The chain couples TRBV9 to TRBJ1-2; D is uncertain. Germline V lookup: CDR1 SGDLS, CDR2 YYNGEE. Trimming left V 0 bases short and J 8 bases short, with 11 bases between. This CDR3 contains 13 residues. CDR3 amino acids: CASSVVPGRGYTF. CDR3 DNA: TGTGCCAGCAGCGTAGTTCCGGGGAGAGGCTACACCTTC.

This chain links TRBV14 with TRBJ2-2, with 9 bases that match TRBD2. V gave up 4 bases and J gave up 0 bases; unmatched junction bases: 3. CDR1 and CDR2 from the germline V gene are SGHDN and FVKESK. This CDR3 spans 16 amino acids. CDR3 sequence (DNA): TGTGCCAGCAGCCGTAGCGGGAGAGCGAACACCGGGGAGCTGTTTTTT. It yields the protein CASSRSGRANTGELFF.

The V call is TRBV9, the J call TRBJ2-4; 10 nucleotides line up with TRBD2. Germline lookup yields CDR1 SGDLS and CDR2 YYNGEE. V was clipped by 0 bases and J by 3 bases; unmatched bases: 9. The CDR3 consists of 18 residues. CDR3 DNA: TGTGCCAGCAGCGTAGAGGTAGCGGGGGGCGGGGACAAAAACATTCAGTACTTC. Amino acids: CASSVEVAGGGDKNIQYF. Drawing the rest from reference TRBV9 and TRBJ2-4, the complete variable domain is DSGVTQTPKHLITATGQRVTLRCSPRSGDLSVYWYQQSLDQGLQFLIQYYNGEERAKGNILERFSAQQFPDLHSELNLSSLELGDSALYFCASSVEVAGGGDKNIQYFGAGTRLSVL.

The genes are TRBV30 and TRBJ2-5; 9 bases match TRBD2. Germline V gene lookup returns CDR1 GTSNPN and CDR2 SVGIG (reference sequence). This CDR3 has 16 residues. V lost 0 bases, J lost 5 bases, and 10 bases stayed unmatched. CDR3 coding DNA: TGTGCCTGGAGTGTATCTCTAGCGGGAATTGGGGAGACCCAGTACTTC. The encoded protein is CAWSVSLAGIGETQYF.

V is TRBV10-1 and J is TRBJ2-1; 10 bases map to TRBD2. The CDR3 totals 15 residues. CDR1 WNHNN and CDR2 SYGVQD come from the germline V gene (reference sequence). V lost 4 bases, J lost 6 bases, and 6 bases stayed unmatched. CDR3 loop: CASSASLAGVNEQFF. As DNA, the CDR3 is TGCGCCAGCAGTGCCAGCCTAGCGGGAGTCAATGAGCAGTTCTTC.

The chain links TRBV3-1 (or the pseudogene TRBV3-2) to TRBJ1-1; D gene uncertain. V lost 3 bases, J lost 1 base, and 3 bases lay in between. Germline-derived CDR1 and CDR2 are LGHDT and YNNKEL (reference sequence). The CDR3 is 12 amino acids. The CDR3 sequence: CASSHQNTEAFF. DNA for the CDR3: TGTGCCAGCAGCCACCAGAACACTGAAGCTTTCTTT.

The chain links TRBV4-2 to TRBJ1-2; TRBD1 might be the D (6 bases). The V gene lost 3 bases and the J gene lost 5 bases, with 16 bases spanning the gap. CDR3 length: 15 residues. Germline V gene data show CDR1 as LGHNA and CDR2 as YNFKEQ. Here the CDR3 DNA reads TGTGCCAGCAGCCATGCACAGGGTGATAGATATGGCTACACCTTC. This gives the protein CASSHAQGDRYGYTF.

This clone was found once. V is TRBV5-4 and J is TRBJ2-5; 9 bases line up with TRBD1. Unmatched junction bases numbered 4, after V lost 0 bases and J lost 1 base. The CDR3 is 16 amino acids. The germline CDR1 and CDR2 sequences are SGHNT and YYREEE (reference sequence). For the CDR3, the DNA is TGTGCCAGCAGCTTGGAAGTGGGACAGGGCCAAGAGACCCAGTACTTC. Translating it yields CASSLEVGQGQETQYF.

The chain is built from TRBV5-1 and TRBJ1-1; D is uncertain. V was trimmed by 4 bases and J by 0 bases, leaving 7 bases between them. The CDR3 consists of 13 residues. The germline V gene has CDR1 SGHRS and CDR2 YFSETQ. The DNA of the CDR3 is TGCGCCAGCAGCACAATCCTGAACACTGAAGCTTTCTTT. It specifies CASSTILNTEAFF.

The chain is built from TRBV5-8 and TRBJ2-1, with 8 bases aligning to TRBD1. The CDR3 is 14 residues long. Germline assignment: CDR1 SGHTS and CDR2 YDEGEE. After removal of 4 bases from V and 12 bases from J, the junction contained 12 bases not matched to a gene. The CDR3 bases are TGTGCCAGCAGCGTATTGCAGGGGGCCGAGGGGCAGTTCTTC. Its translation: CASSVLQGAEGQFF.

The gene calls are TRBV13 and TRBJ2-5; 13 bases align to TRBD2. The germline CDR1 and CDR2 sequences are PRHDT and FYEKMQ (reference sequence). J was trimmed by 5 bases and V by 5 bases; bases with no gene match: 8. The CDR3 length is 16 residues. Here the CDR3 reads CASSQGLAGDVETQYF. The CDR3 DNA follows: TGTGCCAGCAGCCAAGGACTAGCGGGGGATGTGGAGACCCAGTACTTC.

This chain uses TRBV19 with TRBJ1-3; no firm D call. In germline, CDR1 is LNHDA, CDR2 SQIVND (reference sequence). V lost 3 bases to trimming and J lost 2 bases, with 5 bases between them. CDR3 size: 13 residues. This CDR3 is CASSMRAGNTIYF. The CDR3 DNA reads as TGTGCCAGTAGTATGCGGGCTGGAAACACCATATATTTT.

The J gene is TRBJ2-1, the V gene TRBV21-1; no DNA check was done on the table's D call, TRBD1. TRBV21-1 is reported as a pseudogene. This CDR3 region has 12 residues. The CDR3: CARRGLHNEQFF. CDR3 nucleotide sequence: TGTGCCAGGAGGGGGCTACACAATGAGCAGTTCTTC.

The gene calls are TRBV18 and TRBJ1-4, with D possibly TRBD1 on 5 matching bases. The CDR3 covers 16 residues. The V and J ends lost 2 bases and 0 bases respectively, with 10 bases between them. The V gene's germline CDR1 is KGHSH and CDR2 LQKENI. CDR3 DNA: TGTGCCAGCTCACCAAGACAGACTGCAACTAATGAAAAACTGTTTTTT. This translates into CASSPRQTATNEKLFF.

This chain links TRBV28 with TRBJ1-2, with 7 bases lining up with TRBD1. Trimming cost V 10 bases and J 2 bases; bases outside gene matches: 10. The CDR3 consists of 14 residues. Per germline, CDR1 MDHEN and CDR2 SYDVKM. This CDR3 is CAIKDPGQNYGYTF. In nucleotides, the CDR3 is TGTGCCATCAAGGATCCGGGACAGAACTATGGCTACACCTTC.

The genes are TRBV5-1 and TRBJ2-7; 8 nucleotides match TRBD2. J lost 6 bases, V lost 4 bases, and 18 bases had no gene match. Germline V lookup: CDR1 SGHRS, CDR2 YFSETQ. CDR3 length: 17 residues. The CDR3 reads CASSQTGLVGRAGEQYF. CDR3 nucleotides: TGCGCCAGCAGCCAGACGGGACTAGTAGGGCGCGCGGGCGAGCAGTACTTC.

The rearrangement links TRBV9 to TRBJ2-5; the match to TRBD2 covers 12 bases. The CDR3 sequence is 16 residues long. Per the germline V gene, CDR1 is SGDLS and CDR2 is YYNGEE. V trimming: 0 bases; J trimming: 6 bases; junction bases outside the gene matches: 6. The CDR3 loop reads CASSVGLAGGPQTQYF. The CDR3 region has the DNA TGTGCCAGCAGCGTAGGGCTAGCGGGGGGGCCACAGACCCAGTACTTC.

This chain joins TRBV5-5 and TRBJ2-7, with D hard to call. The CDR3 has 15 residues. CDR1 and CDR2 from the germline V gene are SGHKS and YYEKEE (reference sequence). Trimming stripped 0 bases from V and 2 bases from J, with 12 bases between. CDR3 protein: CASSLGVDITYEQYF. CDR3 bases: TGTGCCAGCAGCTTGGGGGTTGACATCACCTACGAGCAGTACTTC.

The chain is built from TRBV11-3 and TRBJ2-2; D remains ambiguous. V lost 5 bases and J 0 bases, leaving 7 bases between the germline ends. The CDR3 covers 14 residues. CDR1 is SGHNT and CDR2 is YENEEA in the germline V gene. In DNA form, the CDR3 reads TGTGCCAGCAGCCCAGGTCCGAACACCGGGGAGCTGTTTTTT. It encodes CASSPGPNTGELFF.

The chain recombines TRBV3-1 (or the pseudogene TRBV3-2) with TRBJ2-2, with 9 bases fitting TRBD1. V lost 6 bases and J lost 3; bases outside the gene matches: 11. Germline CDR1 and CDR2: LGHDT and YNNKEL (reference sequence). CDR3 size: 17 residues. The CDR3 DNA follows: TGTGCCAGCAGTCCCAAAACAGGGGGCGAGTACACCGGGGAGCTGTTTTTT. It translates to CASSPKTGGEYTGELFF.

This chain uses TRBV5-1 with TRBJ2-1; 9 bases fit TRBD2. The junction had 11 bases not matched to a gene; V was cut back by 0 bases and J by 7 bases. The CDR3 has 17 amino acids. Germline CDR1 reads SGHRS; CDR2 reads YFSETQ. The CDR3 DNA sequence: TGCGCCAGCAGCTTGGGCGGGAGGGCCTCGGGTGTTAATGAGCAGTTCTTC. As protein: CASSLGGRASGVNEQFF.

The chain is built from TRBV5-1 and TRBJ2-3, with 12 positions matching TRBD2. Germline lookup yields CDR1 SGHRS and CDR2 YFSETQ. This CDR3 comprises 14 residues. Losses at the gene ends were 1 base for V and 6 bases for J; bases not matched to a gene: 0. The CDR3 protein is CASSLTSGGDTQYF. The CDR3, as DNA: TGCGCCAGCAGCTTGACTAGCGGGGGGGATACGCAGTATTTT.

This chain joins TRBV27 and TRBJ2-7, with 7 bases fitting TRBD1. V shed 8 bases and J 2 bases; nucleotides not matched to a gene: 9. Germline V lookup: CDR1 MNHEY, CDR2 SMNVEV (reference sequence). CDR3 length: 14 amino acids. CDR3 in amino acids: CASGPWGQTYEQYF. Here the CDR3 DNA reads TGTGCCAGCGGCCCCTGGGGACAGACCTACGAGCAGTACTTC.

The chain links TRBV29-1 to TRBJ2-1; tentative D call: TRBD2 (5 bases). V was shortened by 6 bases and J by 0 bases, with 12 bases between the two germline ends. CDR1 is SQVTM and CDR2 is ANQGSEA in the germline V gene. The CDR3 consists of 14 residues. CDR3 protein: CSVPGLSSYNEQFF. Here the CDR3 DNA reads TGCAGCGTCCCAGGACTGAGCTCCTACAATGAGCAGTTCTTC.